The rows below give T cell receptor beta chains drawn from one sample of a study of blood T cell repertoires in COVID-19. Only in-frame clones appear in the TCRdb table, and some are missing; sequencing was by immunoSEQ multiplex PCR. Among about 350,000 clones listed, roughly 90% were seen once. Sequencing was performed on peripheral blood. The origin of the receptors is a woman in her sixties with COVID-19, enrolled during active disease. Both conserved end residues are trimmed from each CDR3. Size is stated for part of the rows, as once, few or many counts, or as a class when the clone is expanded.

V	length	J	size	CDR3
TRBV5-8	12	TRBJ2-1	.	ASSWLDRVNEQF
TRBV7-7	11	TRBJ2-5	.	ASSRDSEETQY
TRBV7-9	12	TRBJ2-1	few	ASSFLATYNEQF
TRBV5-1	13	TRBJ1-6	.	ASSPRSDTNSPLH
TRBV19	12	TRBJ1-1	.	ASSNPGWITEAF
TRBV3-1/TRBV3-2	16	TRBJ1-1	.	ASSPMLQGRYMNTEAF
TRBV24-1	12	TRBJ2-1	.	ATAPSGSYNEQF
TRBV9	13	TRBJ1-3	once	ASSAQVELGNTIY
TRBV5-6	15	TRBJ2-3	.	ASSLRGWAGGTDTQY
TRBV6-6	12	TRBJ2-2	.	ASSRQGDDGELF
TRBV6-5	12	TRBJ1-2	.	ASSSARMGYGYT
TRBV19	12	TRBJ1-1	.	ASRAQDMNTEAF
TRBV5-8	11	TRBJ1-5	.	ASSSDREQPQH
TRBV2	13	TRBJ2-7	.	ASSEDRTRTYEQY
TRBV6-5	13	TRBJ2-1	many	ASSYTSGGWDEQF
TRBV27	12	TRBJ2-7	.	ASSLDGYLDEQY